The clone carrying this T cell receptor beta chain was seen at least ten times. The data derive from a study of T-cell reconstitution after alpha-beta-depleted transplantation in children. The library targeted TCRbeta and was prepared with unique molecular identifiers. TCRdb re-called the PCR reads through MiXCR, storing one row per CDR3 protein. The data show around 200,000 distinct CDR3 sequences, roughly 10% seen once. After removal of 1 base from V and 4 bases from J, the junction contained 8 bases not matched to a gene. The length of the CDR3 is 19 residues. CDR1 and CDR2 from the germline V gene are SGHVS and FQNEAQ.

The clonotype was recovered from a human donor who donated a stem cell graft to a child with acute lymphoblastic leukemia. The chain is built from TRBV7-8 and TRBJ2-6; 12 bases map to TRBD1. Sequences were derived from PBMCs from the stem cell graft donor, sampled from the stem cell graft. DNA for the CDR3: TGTGCCAGCAGCTTAGTAAGGGGACAGGGGGCAGGAGGGGCCAACGTCCTGACTTTC. It encodes CASSLVRGQGAGGANVLTF.